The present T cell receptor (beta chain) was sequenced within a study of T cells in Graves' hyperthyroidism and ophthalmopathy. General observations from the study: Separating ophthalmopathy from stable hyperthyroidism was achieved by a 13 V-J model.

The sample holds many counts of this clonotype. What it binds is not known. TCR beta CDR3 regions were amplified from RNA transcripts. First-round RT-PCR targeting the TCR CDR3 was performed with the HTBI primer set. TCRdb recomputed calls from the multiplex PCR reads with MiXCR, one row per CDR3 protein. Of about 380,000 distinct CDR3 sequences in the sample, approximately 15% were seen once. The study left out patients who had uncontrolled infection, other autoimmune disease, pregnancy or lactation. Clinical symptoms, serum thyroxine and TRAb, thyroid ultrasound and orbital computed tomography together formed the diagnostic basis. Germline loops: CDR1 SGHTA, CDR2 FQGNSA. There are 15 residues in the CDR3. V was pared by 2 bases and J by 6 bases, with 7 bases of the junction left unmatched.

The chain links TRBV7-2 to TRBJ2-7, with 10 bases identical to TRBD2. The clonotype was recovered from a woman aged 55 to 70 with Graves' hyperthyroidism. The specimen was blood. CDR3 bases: TGTGCCAGCAGCTTACAGAGCGGGAGGGCTGGCGAGCAGTACTTC. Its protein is CASSLQSGRAGEQYF.